These 17 T cell receptor beta chains originate from one sample sequenced in a study of T cells in Graves' hyperthyroidism and ophthalmopathy. TCR beta CDR3 sequences were amplified from RNA transcripts. First-round RT-PCR of the TCR CDR3 relied on the HTBI primer set. TCRdb passed the multiplex PCR reads through MiXCR, listing each CDR3 protein once. This sample has around 500,000 distinct CDR3 sequences, with approximately 23% found just once. Sequencing was carried out using blood. Receptors originate from a woman aged 65 to 85 with Graves' ophthalmopathy.

This chain links TRBV2 with TRBJ2-5; 9 positions match TRBD1. With V trimmed by 6 bases and J by 4 bases, 6 bases remained unmatched. The CDR3 is 14 amino acids. Germline V lookup: CDR1 SNHLY, CDR2 FYNNEI. CDR3: CASRDRGGRETQYF. In nucleotides, the CDR3 is TGTGCCAGCAGGGACAGGGGAGGCCGAGAGACCCAGTACTTC. The full variable domain, with the rest looked up from reference TRBV2 and TRBJ2-5, is EPEVTQTPSHQVTQMGQEVILRCVPISNHLYFYWYRQILGQKVEFLVSFYNNEISEKSEIFDDQFSVERPDGSNFTLKIRSTKLEDSAMYFCASRDRGGRETQYFGPGTRLLVL.

This clonotype was recorded a few times. V is TRBV6-1 and J is TRBJ2-5; TRBD1 aligns across 8 bases. The CDR3 is made up of 13 amino acids. Germline assignment: CDR1 MNHNS and CDR2 SASEGT. J lost 9 bases, V lost 6 bases, and 9 bases had no gene match. CDR3 in amino acids: CASRQTGEDSQYF. CDR3 bases: TGTGCCAGCAGACAGACAGGGGAGGACTCCCAGTACTTC.

This clonotype appeared many times. The chain has TRBV7-2 and TRBJ1-2, with 9 bases lining up with TRBD1. The V gene's germline CDR1 is SGHTA and CDR2 FQGNSA. Germline trimming cut 2 bases from V and 2 bases from J; bases unmatched to any gene: 3. The CDR3 is 15 residues long. The CDR3 reads CASSLQQGANYGYTF. DNA for the CDR3: TGTGCCAGCAGCTTACAACAGGGGGCCAACTATGGCTACACCTTC.

The chain uses TRBV20-1 and TRBJ1-4; D gene ambiguous. The CDR3 is 14 amino acids. V was cut by 2 bases and J by 6 bases, with 13 bases left in between. Germline values: CDR1 DFQATT, CDR2 SNEGSKA (reference sequence). In DNA, the CDR3 is TGCAGTGCTAGACGTACGGCAAGAGATGAAAAACTGTTTTTT. Translating gives CSARRTARDEKLFF.

Comments on this clonotype: A much larger clone lies one base from this, so it may be a read error. The DNA for the CDR3 is TGTGCCAGTAGTATGAACCGGGGGACGAACACCGGGGAGCTGGTTTTT. This translates into CASSMNRGTNTGELVF. This sequence joins TRBV19 and TRBJ2-2, with D tentatively TRBD2 (6 bases). The CDR3 is made up of 16 amino acids. Germline lookup yields CDR1 LNHDA and CDR2 SQIVND (reference sequence).

The chain carries TRBV6-1 and TRBJ1-2, with D possibly TRBD1 on 5 matching bases. The germline V and J ends were trimmed by 2 bases and 6 bases, with 7 bases remaining between them. The length of the CDR3 is 12 residues. Germline lookup yields CDR1 MNHNS and CDR2 SASEGT. Here the CDR3 reads CASSEMGDGYTF. Written as DNA, the CDR3 is TGTGCCAGCAGTGAAATGGGGGATGGCTACACCTTC.

The J gene is TRBJ2-4, the V gene TRBV3-1; the D gene could be TRBD1 or TRBD2 (5 bases each). V shed 8 bases and J shed 7 bases, with 24 bases lying between them. The CDR3 totals 16 residues. From germline, CDR1 is LGHDT and CDR2 YNNKEL (reference sequence). CDR3 region: CASPQEGNGTENIQYF. In DNA form, the CDR3 reads TGTGCCAGCCCCCAAGAGGGGAACGGGACCGAGAACATTCAGTACTTC.

This clonotype has more than one count but fewer than ten. The gene calls are TRBV19 and TRBJ2-7; 8 nucleotides align to TRBD1. CDR1 is LNHDA, CDR2 SQIVND, per germline (reference sequence). The V segment lost 5 bases and the J segment 3 bases; nucleotides outside the gene matches: 12. This CDR3 region has 16 residues. CDR3 amino acids: CASSQGAEVIYYEQYF. The CDR3, as DNA: TGTGCCAGTAGTCAGGGGGCCGAGGTCATTTACTACGAGCAGTACTTC. The full variable domain, with the rest looked up from reference TRBV19 and TRBJ2-7, is DGGITQSPKYLFRKEGQNVTLSCEQNLNHDAMYWYRQDPGQGLRLIYYSQIVNDFQKGDIAEGYSVSREKKESFPLTVTSAQKNPTAFYLCASSQGAEVIYYEQYFGPGTRLTVT.

The V gene is TRBV24-1, the J gene TRBJ2-6; D not resolved. The CDR3 loop spans 14 amino acids. Trimming left V 0 bases short and J 1 base short, with 0 bases between. Germline V gives CDR1 KGHDR, CDR2 SFDVKD. The DNA for the CDR3 is TGTGCCACCAGTGATTTGTCTGGGGCCAACGTCCTGACTTTC. It translates to CATSDLSGANVLTF.

This clonotype was picked up many times. The chain has TRBV6-1 and TRBJ2-2; D perhaps matches TRBD1 (5 bases). This CDR3 is built from 13 residues. CDR1 MNHNS and CDR2 SASEGT come from the germline V gene. V was pared by 6 bases and J by 6 bases, with 11 bases between. DNA of the CDR3: TGTGCCAGCAGCGCCGGCAGGGCCGGGGAGCTGTTTTTT. It yields the protein CASSAGRAGELFF.

This clonotype was counted a few times. This chain joins TRBV6-5 and TRBJ2-7; 14 nucleotides match TRBD2. This CDR3 contains 16 residues. Germline lookup yields CDR1 MNHEY and CDR2 SVGAGI. The J segment lost 5 bases and the V segment lost 0 bases, leaving 3 bases of the junction unmatched. The CDR3 sequence: CASSYSTSGRAHEQYF. CDR3 DNA sequence: TGTGCCAGCAGTTACTCGACTAGCGGGAGGGCCCACGAGCAGTACTTC.

The chain has TRBV20-1 and TRBJ1-2; TRBD1 agrees at 7 bases. The germline V gene has CDR1 DFQATT and CDR2 SNEGSKA (reference sequence). The CDR3 extends over 13 amino acids. Unmatched junction bases numbered 8, after V lost 6 bases and J lost 4 bases. The CDR3 loop reads CSARDSAGYGYTF. The CDR3, as DNA: TGCAGTGCCAGGGACAGTGCCGGCTATGGCTACACCTTC.

This clonotype was observed a few times. The V call is TRBV12-5, the J call TRBJ2-1; 8 bases are shared with TRBD2. Germline CDR1 and CDR2: LGHNT and FRNRAP. V was pared by 6 bases and J by 0 bases, with 10 bases of the junction left unmatched. The CDR3 runs 17 residues. This CDR3 reads CASGLGLSGISYNEQFF. The CDR3 DNA sequence: TGTGCTAGTGGCCTTGGTCTTAGCGGGATCTCCTACAATGAGCAGTTCTTC.

The chain couples TRBV5-1 to TRBJ1-5; the match to TRBD1 covers 11 bases. J gave up 7 bases and V 4 bases, and 7 bases lay outside the gene matches. The CDR3 consists of 15 residues. Per germline, CDR1 SGHRS and CDR2 YFSETQ. CDR3: CASSEGQGAWQPQHF. In DNA form, the CDR3 reads TGCGCCAGCAGCGAAGGACAGGGGGCCTGGCAGCCCCAGCATTTT.

The sample holds a few counts of this clonotype. The gene calls are TRBV2 and TRBJ1-2; TRBD1 matches at 7 bases. The germline gives CDR1 SNHLY, CDR2 FYNNEI. The V and J ends lost 6 bases and 2 bases, in that order; junction bases with no gene match: 6. The length of the CDR3 is 14 residues. The CDR3 loop is CASRPGQTNYGYTF. The CDR3 nucleotides read TGTGCCAGCAGGCCGGGACAGACAAACTATGGCTACACCTTC.

The chain links TRBV10-1 to TRBJ1-6; D may be TRBD1 (5 bases). Germline loops: CDR1 WNHNN, CDR2 SYGVQD (reference sequence). The CDR3 extends over 15 amino acids. V gave up 6 bases and J gave up 7 bases, with 16 bases separating them. DNA of the CDR3: TGCGCCAGCAGCACCGGGACCGGCCGGAATTCACCCCTCCACTTT. Translating it yields CASSTGTGRNSPLHF.

This clonotype has a count of ten or more. The J gene is TRBJ2-1, the V gene TRBV7-2; weak D call: TRBD2 (6 bases). Trimming removed 8 bases at V and 9 bases at J, with 17 bases between. Germline V CDR1 and CDR2: SGHTA, FQGNSA. This CDR3 region has 13 residues. The CDR3: CASRGASSGEQFF. In DNA form, the CDR3 reads TGTGCCAGCCGCGGGGCAAGCTCTGGTGAGCAGTTCTTC.